The T cell receptor beta chain under discussion was sequenced for a study of blood T cells in healthy people across ages. General study findings and limits: Not knowing donor CMV status may have confounded expanded clonotype changes. A roughly linear fall in TCR beta diversity per million T cells was seen with increasing age.

Together with a sample-barcoded 5' primer, a J-beta primer mix was included in a second PCR lasting roughly 6 to 12 cycles. With 12 random nucleotides, a template-switch adaptor tagged each individual cDNA molecule. TCRdb processed the 5' RACE reads anew with MiXCR; each CDR3 protein has one entry. The sample has 550,000 to 700,000 distinct CDR3 sequences; 25% to 30% are singletons. This clonotype was observed a handful of times. Its antigen is currently unknown. This receptor was identified in a woman in her 70s in good health. The material sequenced was blood.

CDR3: CASSHGQGARGYEQYF. The DNA of the CDR3 is TGTGCCAGCAGCCACGGACAGGGGGCTAGGGGATACGAGCAGTACTTC. The chain recombines TRBV3-1 with TRBJ2-7; TRBD1 aligns across 11 bases. The J segment lost 4 bases and the V segment lost 3 bases, leaving 8 bases of the junction unmatched. This CDR3 is 16 amino acids long. CDR1 and CDR2 from the germline V gene are LGHDT and YNNKEL (reference sequence).